This T cell receptor (beta chain) was captured in a study of blood T cell repertoires in COVID-19. Overall study context: Samples representing acute and convalescent COVID-19 were sourced from the United States, Italy and Spain. T cells, B-cell-depleted T cells, or PBMCs supplied cDNA or gDNA.

The CDR3 consists of 14 residues. The ends lost 2 bases at V and 6 bases at J; junction bases unmatched: 5. The germline V gene has CDR1 SGDLS and CDR2 YYNGEE. Some clones are missing from TCRdb's copy, which holds only in-frame ones; the method was immunoSEQ multiplex PCR. The table lists about 180,000 clones, roughly 84% of them singletons. Sequencing input: peripheral blood. The TCR was taken from a man older than 75 with COVID-19, enrolled during active disease. This chain connects TRBV9 to TRBJ1-1; TRBD1 matches 9 bases. CDR3 coding DNA: TGTGCCAGCAGCGTCCGGGACAGGGTGTCTGAAGCTTTCTTT. As protein: CASSVRDRVSEAFF.